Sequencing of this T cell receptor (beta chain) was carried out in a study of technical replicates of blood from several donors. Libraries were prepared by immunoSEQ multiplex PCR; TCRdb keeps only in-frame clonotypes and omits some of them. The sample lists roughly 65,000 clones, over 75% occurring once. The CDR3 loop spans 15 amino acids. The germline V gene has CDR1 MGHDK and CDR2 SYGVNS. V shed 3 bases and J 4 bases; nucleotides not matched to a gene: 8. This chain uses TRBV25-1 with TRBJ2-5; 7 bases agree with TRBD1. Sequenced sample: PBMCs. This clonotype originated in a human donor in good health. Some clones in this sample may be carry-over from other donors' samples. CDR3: CASSENRGRGETQYF. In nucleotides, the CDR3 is TGTGCCAGCAGTGAGAACAGGGGAAGAGGAGAGACCCAGTACTTC.